The rows below give T cell receptor beta chains drawn from one sample of a study of blood T cell repertoires in COVID-19. Data came from immunoSEQ multiplex PCR; TCRdb stores just in-frame clones and leaves some out. The sample shows roughly 200,000 clones, 70% to 90% of them seen only once. The sequencing sample was made of PBMCs or T cells enriched from blood (not recorded which). These receptors all come from a woman between 40 and 50 years old with acute COVID-19. Both conserved end residues are part of each CDR3. The D gene is left open where the match is weak. A clone size is listed for some rows: how often the clone was seen (once, few, many), or a class if it is expanded.

j_gene,len,d_gene,abundance,v_gene,CDR3nt,CDR3aa
TRBJ2-7,15,TRBD1,.,TRBV12-5,TGTGCTAGTGGGGCCAAACCGGGACAGCCCCTGAAGCAGTACTTC,CASGAKPGQPLKQYF
TRBJ1-5,15,TRBD1,few,TRBV19,TGTGCCAGTACCCCGGACAGGGGGCCCGGTCAGCCCCAGCATTTT,CASTPDRGPGQPQHF
TRBJ2-1,16,TRBD2,.,TRBV3-1/TRBV3-2,TGTGCCAGCATGTCCAGCGGGAGGGCAATGGGTAATGAGCAGTTCTTC,CASMSSGRAMGNEQFF
TRBJ1-2,15,.,once,TRBV19,TGTGCCAGTAGTATAGATCAGCTGGGAACGGGAGGCTACACCTTC,CASSIDQLGTGGYTF
TRBJ2-6,15,.,.,TRBV4-3,TGCGCCAGCAGCCAAGGTTTAGCTGGGGCCAACGTCCTGACTTTC,CASSQGLAGANVLTF
TRBJ2-7,12,.,.,TRBV6-5,TGTGCCAGCAGGGCAGACTCCTACGAGCAGTACTTC,CASRADSYEQYF
TRBJ1-2,15,TRBD1,.,TRBV19,TGTGCCAGTAGTATCCCATCGACAGGGATAATCGGCTACACCTTC,CASSIPSTGIIGYTF
TRBJ2-7,15,TRBD2,.,TRBV28,TGTGCCAGCAGGTCTGGACTAGCGGGAACCTACGAGCAGTACTTC,CASRSGLAGTYEQYF
TRBJ2-1,14,TRBD2,.,TRBV13,TGTGCCAGCAGGGTTGGCGGGAGGAGGTATGAGCAGTTCTTC,CASRVGGRRYEQFF
TRBJ2-6,19,TRBD1,.,TRBV9,TGTGCCAGCAGCGTAGGATCTAGGACAGGGATGTTGGGGGCCAACGTCCTGACTTTC,CASSVGSRTGMLGANVLTF
TRBJ2-5,13,.,once,TRBV5-4,TGTGCCAGCAGCTTGGACAGACAAGAGACCCAGTACTTC,CASSLDRQETQYF
TRBJ2-7,16,TRBD2,.,TRBV27,TGTGCCAGCAGTTCGACAACTAGCGTCCGCTCCTACGAGCAGTACTTC,CASSSTTSVRSYEQYF
TRBJ2-7,15,.,once,TRBV27,TGTGCCAGCAGTCCCCAGGTGGGGGGTTGGTACGAGCAGTACTTC,CASSPQVGGWYEQYF
TRBJ2-7,13,TRBD2,.,TRBV25-1,TGTGCCAGCAGTGAGGCTAGCGGGAGGCCGCCAAGTTTC,CASSEASGRPPSF
TRBJ1-3,17,.,.,TRBV5-1,TGCGCCAGCAGCTTTGGCGGGAGCGCGGGCTCTGGAAACACCATATATTTT,CASSFGGSAGSGNTIYF
TRBJ2-1,19,TRBD2,.,TRBV7-2,TGTGCCAGCAGCTTAGTCAAGACTAGCGGGAGGGCCTCAGACAATGAGCAGTTCTTC,CASSLVKTSGRASDNEQFF
TRBJ2-7,13,.,.,TRBV7-3,TGTGCCAGCAGCCCCGGGATTGAATACGAGCAGTACTTC,CASSPGIEYEQYF
TRBJ2-7,15,TRBD2,.,TRBV19,TGTGCCAGTAGTCCAGGACTAGCGGGAGGGTACGAGCAGTACTTC,CASSPGLAGGYEQYF
TRBJ1-5,15,.,few,TRBV28,TGTGCCAGCAGTTTATCCCTACGTCAAAATCAGCCCCAGCATTTT,CASSLSLRQNQPQHF
TRBJ2-3,11,.,.,TRBV5-1,TGCGCCAGCAGCTTGAGCGGCACCATGTATTTT,CASSLSGTMYF
TRBJ2-3,14,.,.,TRBV7-6,TGTGCCAGCGCCCTAGCGCCAGAGGCAGATACGCAGTATTTT,CASALAPEADTQYF
TRBJ2-3,14,TRBD2,.,TRBV7-2,TGTGCCAGCAGCCGCGCGGGAGGGGCAGATACGCAGTATTTT,CASSRAGGADTQYF